This record covers a single T cell receptor beta chain. Its antigen remains unknown. CDR1 and CDR2 (germline): SGHVS, FQNEAQ. This CDR3 is built from 16 residues. V trimming: 5 bases; J trimming: 5 bases; junction bases outside the gene matches: 10. This table comes from immunoSEQ multiplex PCR, and its TCRdb copy is limited to in-frame clones, with some not included. The sample comprises 45,000 or so clones, 73% of which are singletons, and around 3.4% rests with the top ten. The record originates from a study of radiotherapy plus CTLA-4 blockade in lung cancer. General observations from the study: In blood, TCR clones derived from the tumor expanded after radiotherapy plus ipilimumab. Early blood T cell clone changes and increased post-radiation serum interferon-beta were reportedly the strongest response predictors.

This TCR came from a human donor with non-small cell lung cancer who had a complete response to radiotherapy plus ipilimumab. The specimen comprised peripheral blood, sampled from a patient treated with radiotherapy plus ipilimumab. J is TRBJ1-4 and V is TRBV7-8; 8 nucleotides agree with TRBD1. CDR3 residues: CASSPRGPGGNEKLFF. The CDR3, as DNA: TGTGCCAGCAGCCCCAGGGGACCAGGGGGCAATGAAAAACTGTTTTTT.